These 28 T cell receptor beta chains share one sample of origin, sequenced in a study of cytomegalovirus exposure and HLA in healthy donors (dated by TCRdb to the late 2010s). Libraries were constructed by the immunoSEQ multiplex PCR assay. The multiplex PCR relied on a mix of 60 forward primers for TCR Vbeta segments and 13 reverse primers for TCR Jbeta segments. TCRdb provides this immuneACCESS table in a form limited to in-frame rearrangements. Some clones are lacking; in checked studies, under half of them reflect an unresolved V gene, and why the rest are absent is not known. Across this sample there are under 200,000 clones, with approximately 12% seen only once. The top ten clones comprise over 6.5% of the sample. Material for sequencing was PBMCs. The origin of the receptors is a man aged 50-59 years in good health and CMV-seropositive.

The chain links TRBV4-3 to TRBJ2-7; perhaps TRBD2 as D (5 bases). Germline lookup yields CDR1 LGHNA and CDR2 YSLEER. Trimming removed 0 bases at V and 3 bases at J, with 15 bases between. The length of the CDR3 is 16 residues. CDR3 coding DNA: TGCGCCAGCAGCCAAGAAGCCGGCTTTCGGGGCTACGAGCAGTACTTC. Protein: CASSQEAGFRGYEQYF.

In this sample, this clone turned up a few times. The gene calls are TRBV5-5 and TRBJ1-5, with D unclear. The V gene's germline CDR1 is SGHKS and CDR2 YYEKEE (reference sequence). V was pared by 2 bases and J by 7 bases, with 13 bases between. CDR3 length: 14 amino acids. For the CDR3, the DNA is TGTGCCAGCAGCTTTAGGTCCCTAGGACAGCCCCAGCATTTT. It is translated as CASSFRSLGQPQHF. Drawing the rest from reference TRBV5-5 and TRBJ1-5, the complete variable domain is DAGVTQSPTHLIKTRGQQVTLRCSPISGHKSVSWYQQVLGQGPQFIFQYYEKEERGRGNFPDRFSARQFPNYSSELNVNALLLGDSALYLCASSFRSLGQPQHFGDGTRLSIL.

V usage is TRBV9 and J usage is TRBJ1-2; 7 bases match TRBD1. The germline gives CDR1 SGDLS, CDR2 YYNGEE. The CDR3 is made up of 16 amino acids. V shed 2 bases and J 0 bases; nucleotides not matched to a gene: 7. Here the CDR3 reads CASSVTGATTNYGYTF. CDR3 bases: TGTGCCAGCAGCGTTACAGGGGCGACAACTAACTATGGCTACACCTTC.

This clone was observed a few times. The chain recombines TRBV9 with TRBJ2-3; a weak D match, TRBD2 (6 bases). From germline, CDR1 is SGDLS and CDR2 YYNGEE. The V gene lost 3 bases and the J gene lost 6 bases, with 14 bases spanning the gap. CDR3 length: 14 amino acids. CDR3 amino acids: CASSEEGGSDTQYF. The CDR3, as DNA: TGTGCCAGCAGCGAGGAGGGTGGGTCTGATACGCAGTATTTT.

The gene calls are TRBV5-1 and TRBJ2-5; D perhaps matches TRBD1 (5 bases). Per germline, CDR1 SGHRS and CDR2 YFSETQ. This CDR3 has 14 amino acids. Deletions cut 6 bases from V and 5 bases from J, with 17 bases between. CDR3 nucleotides: TGCGCCAGCAACCCCCTAGGGGCCGGGGAGACCCAGTACTTC. Protein sequence: CASNPLGAGETQYF.

The sample holds a few counts of this clone. The gene calls are TRBV5-6 and TRBJ2-4, with D hard to call. Trimming took 0 bases from V and 8 from J, leaving 3 bases between them. The CDR3 runs 11 residues. Germline CDR1 reads SGHDT; CDR2 reads YYEEEE. CDR3 nucleotide sequence: TGTGCCAGCAGCTTGGCGGACATTCAGTACTTC. Residues: CASSLADIQYF.

In its sample, this clone was seen a few times. V and J are TRBV28 and TRBJ2-1; 14 positions match TRBD2. Germline V lookup: CDR1 MDHEN, CDR2 SYDVKM. Trimming took 3 bases from V and 10 from J; bases not matched to a gene: 5. The CDR3 contains 15 residues. The CDR3 spells CASSLGLAGAGEQFF. CDR3 DNA: TGTGCCAGCAGTTTGGGACTAGCGGGGGCTGGAGAGCAGTTCTTC.

The chain couples TRBV9 to TRBJ2-5, with a weak D call TRBD2 (6 bases). The V gene lost 4 bases and the J gene lost 7 bases, with 20 bases spanning the gap. Germline CDR1 reads SGDLS; CDR2 reads YYNGEE. The CDR3 contains 15 residues. In nucleotides, the CDR3 is TGTGCCAGCAGCCCTAGGACCCGGTACGGGGGGACCCAGTACTTC. It translates to CASSPRTRYGGTQYF.

The genes are TRBV10-3 and TRBJ2-7, with D perhaps matching TRBD1 (6 bases). The V gene's germline CDR1 is ENHRY and CDR2 SYGVKD. CDR3 length: 14 amino acids. Trimming took off 10 bases at V and 0 bases at J, with 16 bases between the two ends. The CDR3 region has the DNA TGTGCCACACTACCGGGACACGACTCCTACGAGCAGTACGTC. Residues: CATLPGHDSYEQYV.

This sequence joins TRBV30 and TRBJ2-3, with D possibly being TRBD2 (5 bases). V shed 4 bases and J shed 6 bases, with 11 bases lying between them. Germline V gives CDR1 GTSNPN, CDR2 SVGIG (reference sequence). CDR3 length equals 12 residues. DNA for the CDR3: TGTGCCTGGACAGGTGGGGAGGATACGCAGTATTTT. Translated, it gives CAWTGGEDTQYF.

V gene TRBV6-5 combines with J gene TRBJ1-4; 7 positions agree with TRBD1. Germline trimming cut 7 bases from V and 8 bases from J; bases unmatched to any gene: 7. Germline CDR1 MNHEY, CDR2 SVGAGI. This CDR3 comprises 13 residues. Here the CDR3 DNA reads TGTGCCAGCACAAACAGGGGTGGAGAAAAACTGTTTTTT. This encodes CASTNRGGEKLFF.

This clone was seen only a few times. The V call is TRBV27, the J call TRBJ2-1, with TRBD2 matching 10 bases. CDR1 is MNHEY, CDR2 SMNVEV, per germline (reference sequence). Trimming cost V 6 bases and J 7 bases; bases outside gene matches: 9. This CDR3 contains 15 residues. The CDR3 bases are TGTGCCAGCAGCCCCCACAGCGGGGGGGCAAATGAGCAGTTCTTC. This translates into CASSPHSGGANEQFF.

The chain uses TRBV9 and TRBJ2-7, with 12 bases fitting TRBD1. This CDR3 contains 14 residues. With 3 bases clipped from V and 6 bases from J, the junction kept 4 bases outside the gene matches. Germline lookup yields CDR1 SGDLS and CDR2 YYNGEE. CDR3 loop: CASSARDRGREQYF. Here the CDR3 DNA reads TGTGCCAGCAGCGCCCGGGACAGGGGGCGCGAGCAGTACTTC.

This clone occurred a few times. The J gene is TRBJ2-3, the V gene TRBV5-6; D possibly corresponds to TRBD2 (6 bases). The germline gives CDR1 SGHDT, CDR2 YYEEEE. Deletions cut 4 bases from V and 0 bases from J, with 21 bases between. The CDR3 is made up of 18 amino acids. CDR3 loop: CASSPWTDYQSSTDTQYF. As DNA, the CDR3 is TGTGCCAGCAGCCCCTGGACGGACTATCAGTCTAGCACAGATACGCAGTATTTT. The variable domain in full, with the rest retrieved from reference TRBV5-6 and TRBJ2-3, is DAGVTQSPTHLIKTRGQQVTLRCSPKSGHDTVSWYQQALGQGPQFIFQYYEEEERQRGNFPDRFSGHQFPNYSSELNVNALLLGDSALYLCASSPWTDYQSSTDTQYFGPGTRLTVL.

This clone was counted only a few times. This chain uses TRBV30 with TRBJ2-7; TRBD1 aligns across 9 bases. Per the germline V gene, CDR1 is GTSNPN and CDR2 is SVGIG (reference sequence). This CDR3 contains 14 residues. After removal of 3 bases from V and 2 bases from J, the junction contained 5 bases not matched to a gene. CDR3 sequence (DNA): TGTGCCTGGAGGGGACAGGGACCTACCTACGAGCAGTACTTC. Its protein is CAWRGQGPTYEQYF.

This clone was recorded many times. This sequence joins TRBV20-1 and TRBJ2-7; D might be TRBD2 (6 bases). Germline loops: CDR1 DFQATT, CDR2 SNEGSKA (reference sequence). This CDR3 contains 11 residues. V was cut by 5 bases and J by 6 bases, with 11 bases left in between. DNA for the CDR3: TGCAGTGCTGGTCGAGCGGGCGAGCAGTACTTC. This translates into CSAGRAGEQYF.

This clone was recorded a few times. This sequence joins TRBV7-9 and TRBJ1-2, with TRBD1 matching 8 bases. J gave up 1 base and V 3 bases, and 4 bases lay outside the gene matches. Per germline, CDR1 SEHNR and CDR2 FQNEAQ (reference sequence). The CDR3 has 15 residues. DNA of the CDR3: TGTGCCAGCAGCTTGGACAGGGAATATAACTATGGCTACACCTTC. Its translation: CASSLDREYNYGYTF.

This clone was seen only a few times. V gene TRBV11-2 combines with J gene TRBJ1-3; D is undetermined. CDR1 is SGHAT, CDR2 FQNNGV, per germline. The CDR3 length is 15 residues. The V end was cut by 0 bases, the J end by 4 bases, with 10 bases between. CDR3 sequence reads: CASSLERIGGNTIYF. As DNA, the CDR3 is TGTGCCAGCAGCTTAGAACGCATCGGGGGAAACACCATATATTTT.

The chain couples TRBV6-5 to TRBJ2-5, with 8 nucleotides matching TRBD2. V shed 0 bases, J shed 2 bases, and the junction held 5 bases outside the gene matches. The length of the CDR3 is 16 residues. Germline lookup yields CDR1 MNHEY and CDR2 SVGAGI. For the CDR3, the DNA is TGTGCCAGCAGTTACTCGCCGGGGGGGCAGCAAGAGACCCAGTACTTC. It specifies CASSYSPGGQQETQYF.

The V gene is TRBV27, the J gene TRBJ2-2; the D is unclear. The CDR3 consists of 13 residues. Deletions cut 5 bases from V and 1 base from J, with 5 bases between. Germline CDR1 and CDR2: MNHEY and SMNVEV (reference sequence). CDR3 region: CASSRLNTGELFF. The CDR3 region has the DNA TGTGCCAGCAGTCGTTTGAACACCGGGGAGCTGTTTTTT.

The chain employs TRBV7-6 and TRBJ1-2; D is perhaps TRBD1 (5 bases). Trimming cost V 8 bases and J 4 bases, with 14 bases left between them. Germline lookup yields CDR1 SGHVS and CDR2 FNYEAQ. The CDR3 is 13 residues long. The CDR3 here is CASGKGPGYGYTF. The CDR3 nucleotides are TGTGCCAGCGGTAAGGGGCCCGGCTATGGCTACACCTTC.

The rearrangement joins TRBV2 to TRBJ2-5; 9 bases match TRBD2. CDR3 length: 15 amino acids. Germline values: CDR1 SNHLY, CDR2 FYNNEI. Germline trimming cut 5 bases from V and 1 base from J; bases unmatched to any gene: 5. The chain's CDR3 is CASSRLAGSQETQYF. The CDR3 nucleotides are TGTGCCAGCAGTAGGCTAGCGGGGAGCCAAGAGACCCAGTACTTC. Full variable domain (missing parts from reference TRBV2 and TRBJ2-5): EPEVTQTPSHQVTQMGQEVILRCVPISNHLYFYWYRQILGQKVEFLVSFYNNEISEKSEIFDDQFSVERPDGSNFTLKIRSTKLEDSAMYFCASSRLAGSQETQYFGPGTRLLVL.

This clone was detected a few times. The rearrangement links TRBV18 to TRBJ2-2; D is unclear. Germline CDR1 KGHSH, CDR2 LQKENI. This CDR3 contains 14 residues. V lost 2 bases, J lost 2 bases, and 6 bases lay in between. This chain's CDR3 is CASSPLANTGELFF. CDR3 sequence (DNA): TGTGCCAGCTCACCATTAGCTAACACCGGGGAGCTGTTTTTT.

The CDR3 loop is CSAGGAGQNYEQYF. The CDR3, as DNA: TGCAGCGCCGGGGGGGCAGGCCAGAACTACGAGCAGTACTTC. The chain couples TRBV29-1 to TRBJ2-5; TRBD2 matches at 8 bases. The end of the DNA is better explained by TRBJ2-7, so the J call may be wrong. Germline CDR1 is SQVTM and CDR2 is ANQGSEA. The CDR3 is made up of 14 amino acids.

The gene calls are TRBV29-1 and TRBJ2-1, with 10 bases identical to TRBD1. This CDR3 is built from 13 residues. The germline CDR1 and CDR2 sequences are SQVTM and ANQGSEA. J gave up 11 bases and V 4 bases, and 8 bases lay outside the gene matches. CDR3 loop: CSVAPGTGAKQFF. CDR3 nucleotides: TGCAGCGTTGCCCCGGGGACAGGGGCAAAGCAGTTCTTC.

The chain has TRBV14 and TRBJ1-5, with D maybe TRBD1 (6 bases). Between the trimmed V and J ends, which lost 1 base and 10 bases, there was a span of 11 bases. CDR1 and CDR2 from the germline V gene are SGHDN and FVKESK. This CDR3 comprises 13 residues. CDR3 DNA: TGTGCCAGCAGCCAAGGAGGGACATCTCCCCAGCATTTT. Protein sequence: CASSQGGTSPQHF.

This clone was observed a few times. This chain joins TRBV27 and TRBJ1-4; the match to TRBD1 covers 8 bases. Germline assignment: CDR1 MNHEY and CDR2 SMNVEV (reference sequence). The CDR3 runs to 14 residues. The ends lost 1 base at V and 7 bases at J; junction bases unmatched: 2. The CDR3 DNA reads as TGTGCCAGCAGTTTATTAGGACAGGGTGAAAAACTGTTTTTT. This encodes CASSLLGQGEKLFF.

This clone was counted only a few times. The chain is built from TRBV5-8 and TRBJ1-1, with D possibly being TRBD1 (5 bases). In germline, CDR1 is SGHTS, CDR2 YDEGEE. This CDR3 has 16 amino acids. The V end lost 4 bases, the J end lost 3 bases, and 19 bases lay between the germline ends. The CDR3 region has the DNA TGTGCCAGCAGCCATCGGGCTAGAGGAGGGGACACTGAAGCTTTCTTT. It is translated as CASSHRARGGDTEAFF. Full variable domain (outside the CDR3, taken from reference TRBV5-8 and TRBJ1-1): EAGVTQSPTHLIKTRGQQATLRCSPISGHTSVYWYQQALGLGLQFLLWYDEGEERNRGNFPPRFSGRQFPNYSSELNVNALELEDSALYLCASSHRARGGDTEAFFGQGTRLTVV.